This TCR beta chain was captured by sequencing in a study of T cell responses to AZD1222 COVID-19 vaccine. Concerning this clone: The antigen is undetermined.

The germline CDR1 and CDR2 sequences are MNHEY and SVGAGI. The V segment lost 6 bases and the J segment 10 bases; nucleotides outside the gene matches: 11. This CDR3 has 14 amino acids. Study results and limitations: Spike-specific TCR breadth rose after two AZD1222 doses, and depth rose as well. Only five to seven AZD1222 recipients tested seropositive at baseline. Repertoire samples came only from after the peak T cell response.

Profiling relied on immunoSEQ multiplex PCR, and the TCRdb table lists in-frame clones only, not all of them. The sample lists more than 100,000 clones, about 94% seen once, with 4.5% to 6% in the top ten. This rearrangement joins TRBV6-5 to TRBJ2-2, with 7 bases identical to TRBD1. This sequence originates from an adult in good health. Sequenced material: peripheral blood, taken on day 0 of AZD1222 vaccination. CDR3 DNA: TGTGCCAGCAGAGACAGGGCCGATCGGGAGGAGCTGTTTTTT. Its translation is CASRDRADREELFF.